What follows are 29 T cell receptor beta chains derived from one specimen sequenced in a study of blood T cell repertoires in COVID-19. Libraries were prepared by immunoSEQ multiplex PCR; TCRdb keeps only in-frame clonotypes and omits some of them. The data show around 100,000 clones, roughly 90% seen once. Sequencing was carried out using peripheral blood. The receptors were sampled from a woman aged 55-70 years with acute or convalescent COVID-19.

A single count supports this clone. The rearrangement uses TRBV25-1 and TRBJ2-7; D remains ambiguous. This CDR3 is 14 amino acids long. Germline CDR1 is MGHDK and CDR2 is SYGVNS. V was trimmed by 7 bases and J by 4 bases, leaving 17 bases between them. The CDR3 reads CASTQTGSSYEQYF. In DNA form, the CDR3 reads TGTGCCAGCACCCAAACGGGTTCCAGTTACGAGCAGTACTTC.

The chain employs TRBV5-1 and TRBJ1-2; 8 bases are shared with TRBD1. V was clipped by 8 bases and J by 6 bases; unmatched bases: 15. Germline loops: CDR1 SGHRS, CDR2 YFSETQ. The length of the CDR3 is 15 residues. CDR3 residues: CASSPVTGGQDGYTF. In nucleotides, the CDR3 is TGCGCCAGTAGTCCTGTTACAGGGGGGCAGGATGGCTACACCTTC. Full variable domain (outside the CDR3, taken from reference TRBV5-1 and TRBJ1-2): KAGVTQTPRYLIKTRGQQVTLSCSPISGHRSVSWYQQTPGQGLQFLFEYFSETQRNKGNFPGRFSGRQFSNSRSEMNVSTLELGDSALYLCASSPVTGGQDGYTFGSGTRLTVV.

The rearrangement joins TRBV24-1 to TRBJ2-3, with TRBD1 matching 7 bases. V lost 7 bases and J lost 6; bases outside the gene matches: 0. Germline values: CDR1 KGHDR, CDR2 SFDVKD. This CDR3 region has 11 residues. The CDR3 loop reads CATSRGDTQYF. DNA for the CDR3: TGTGCCACCAGCAGGGGGGATACGCAGTATTTT.

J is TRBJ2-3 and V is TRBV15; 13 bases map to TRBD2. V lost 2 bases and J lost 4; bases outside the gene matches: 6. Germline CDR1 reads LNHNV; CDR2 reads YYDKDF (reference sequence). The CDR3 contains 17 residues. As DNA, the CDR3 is TGTGCCACCAGCAGATCGCCCGGGACTAGCGGGGCAGATACGCAGTATTTT. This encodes CATSRSPGTSGADTQYF.

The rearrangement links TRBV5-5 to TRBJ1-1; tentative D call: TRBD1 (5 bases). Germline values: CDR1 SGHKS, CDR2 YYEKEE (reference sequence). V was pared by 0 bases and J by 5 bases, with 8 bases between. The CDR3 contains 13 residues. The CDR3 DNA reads TGTGCCAGCAGCTTGGCGGGGGTGACTGAAGCTTTCTTT. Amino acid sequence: CASSLAGVTEAFF.

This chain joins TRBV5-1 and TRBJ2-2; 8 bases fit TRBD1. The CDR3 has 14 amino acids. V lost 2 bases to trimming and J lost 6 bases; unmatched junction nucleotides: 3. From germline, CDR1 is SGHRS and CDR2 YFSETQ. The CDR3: CASSLQGGSGELFF. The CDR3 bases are TGCGCCAGCAGCTTACAGGGGGGATCCGGGGAGCTGTTTTTT. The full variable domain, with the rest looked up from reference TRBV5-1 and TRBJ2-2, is KAGVTQTPRYLIKTRGQQVTLSCSPISGHRSVSWYQQTPGQGLQFLFEYFSETQRNKGNFPGRFSGRQFSNSRSEMNVSTLELGDSALYLCASSLQGGSGELFFGEGSRLTVL.

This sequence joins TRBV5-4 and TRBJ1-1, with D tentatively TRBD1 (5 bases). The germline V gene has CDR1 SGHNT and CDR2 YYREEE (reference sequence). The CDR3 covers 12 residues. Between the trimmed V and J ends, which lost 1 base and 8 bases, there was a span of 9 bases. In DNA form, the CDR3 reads TGTGCCAGCAGCTTGACAGGCGCAGAAGCTTTCTTT. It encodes CASSLTGAEAFF. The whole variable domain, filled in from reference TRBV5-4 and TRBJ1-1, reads ETGVTQSPTHLIKTRGQQVTLRCSSQSGHNTVSWYQQALGQGPQFIFQYYREEENGRGNFPPRFSGLQFPNYSSELNVNALELDDSALYLCASSLTGAEAFFGQGTRLTVV.

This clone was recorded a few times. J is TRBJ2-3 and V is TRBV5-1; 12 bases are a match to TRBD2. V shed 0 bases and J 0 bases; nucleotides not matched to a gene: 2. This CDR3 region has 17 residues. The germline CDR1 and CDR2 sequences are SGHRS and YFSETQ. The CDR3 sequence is CASSLEGTSGSTDTQYF. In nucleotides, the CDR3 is TGCGCCAGCAGCTTGGAGGGGACTAGCGGGAGCACAGATACGCAGTATTTT.

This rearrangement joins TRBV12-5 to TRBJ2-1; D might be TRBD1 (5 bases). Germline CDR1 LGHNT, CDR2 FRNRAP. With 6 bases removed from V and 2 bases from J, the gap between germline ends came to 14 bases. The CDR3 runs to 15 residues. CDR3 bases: TGTGCTAGTGGCCCCGACAGATCCACCTACAATGAGCAGTTCTTC. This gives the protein CASGPDRSTYNEQFF.

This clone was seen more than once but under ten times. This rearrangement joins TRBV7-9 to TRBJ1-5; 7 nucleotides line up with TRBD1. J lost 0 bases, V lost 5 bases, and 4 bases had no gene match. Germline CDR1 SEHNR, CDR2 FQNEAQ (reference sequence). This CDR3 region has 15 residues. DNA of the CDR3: TGTGCCAGCAGCGCGCAGGGGGGTAGCAATCAGCCCCAGCATTTT. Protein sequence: CASSAQGGSNQPQHF.

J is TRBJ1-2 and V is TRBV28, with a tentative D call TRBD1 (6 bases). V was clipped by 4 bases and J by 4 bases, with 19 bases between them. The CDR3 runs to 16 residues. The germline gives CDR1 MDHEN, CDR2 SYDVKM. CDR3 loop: CASSSTMDSYSYGYTF. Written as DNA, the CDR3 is TGTGCCAGCAGTTCTACCATGGACAGCTATTCCTATGGCTACACCTTC.

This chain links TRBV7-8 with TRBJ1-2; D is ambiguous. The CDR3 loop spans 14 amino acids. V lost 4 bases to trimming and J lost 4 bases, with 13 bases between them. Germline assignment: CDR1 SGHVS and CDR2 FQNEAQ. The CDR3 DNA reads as TGTGCCAGCAGCTCGACTCAACTCGGCTATGGCTACACCTTC. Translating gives CASSSTQLGYGYTF.

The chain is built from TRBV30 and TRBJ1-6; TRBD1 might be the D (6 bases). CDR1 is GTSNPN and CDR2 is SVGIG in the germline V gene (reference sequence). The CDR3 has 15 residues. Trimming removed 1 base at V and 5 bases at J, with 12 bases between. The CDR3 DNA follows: TGTGCCTGGAGTGCAGGAACAGGGAATAATTCACCCCTCCACTTT. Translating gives CAWSAGTGNNSPLHF.

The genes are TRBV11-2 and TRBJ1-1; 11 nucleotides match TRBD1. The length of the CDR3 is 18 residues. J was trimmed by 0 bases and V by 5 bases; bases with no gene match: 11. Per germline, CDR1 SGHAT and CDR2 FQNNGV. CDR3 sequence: CASSGQGQGALMNTEAFF. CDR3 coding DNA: TGTGCCAGCAGCGGACAAGGACAGGGGGCACTTATGAACACTGAAGCTTTCTTT.

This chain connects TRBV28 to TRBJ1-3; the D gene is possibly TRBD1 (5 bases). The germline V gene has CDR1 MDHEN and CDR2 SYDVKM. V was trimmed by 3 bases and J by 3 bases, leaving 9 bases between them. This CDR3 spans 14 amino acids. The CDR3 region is CASSFYRLGNTIYF. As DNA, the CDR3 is TGTGCCAGCAGTTTTTACAGGCTTGGAAACACCATATATTTT.

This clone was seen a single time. CDR3 amino acids: CASSSYRGLSEKLFF. The CDR3 bases are TGTGCCAGCAGCTCGTACAGGGGGCTAAGTGAAAAACTGTTTTTT. The rearrangement links TRBV11-2 to TRBJ1-4; TRBD1 aligns across 9 bases. With 4 bases clipped from V and 7 bases from J, the junction kept 7 bases outside the gene matches. The CDR3 extends over 15 amino acids. Germline values: CDR1 SGHAT, CDR2 FQNNGV.

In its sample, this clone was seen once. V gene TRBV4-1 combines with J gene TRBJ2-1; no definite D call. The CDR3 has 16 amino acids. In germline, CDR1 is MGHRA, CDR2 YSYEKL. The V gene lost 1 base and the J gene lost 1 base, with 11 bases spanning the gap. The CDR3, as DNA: TGCGCCAGCAGCCAAGCGGCCCTAGATTCCTACAATGAGCAGTTCTTC. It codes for CASSQAALDSYNEQFF.

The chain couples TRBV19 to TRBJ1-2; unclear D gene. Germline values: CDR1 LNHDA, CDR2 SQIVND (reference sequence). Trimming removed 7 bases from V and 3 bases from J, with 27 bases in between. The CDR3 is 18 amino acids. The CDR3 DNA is TGTGCCAGTACCTCAATCTCGACGGGTCCGTCGAGTGACTATGGCTACACCTTC. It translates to CASTSISTGPSSDYGYTF. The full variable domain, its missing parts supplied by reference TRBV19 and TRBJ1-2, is DGGITQSPKYLFRKEGQNVTLSCEQNLNHDAMYWYRQDPGQGLRLIYYSQIVNDFQKGDIAEGYSVSREKKESFPLTVTSAQKNPTAFYLCASTSISTGPSSDYGYTFGSGTRLTVV.

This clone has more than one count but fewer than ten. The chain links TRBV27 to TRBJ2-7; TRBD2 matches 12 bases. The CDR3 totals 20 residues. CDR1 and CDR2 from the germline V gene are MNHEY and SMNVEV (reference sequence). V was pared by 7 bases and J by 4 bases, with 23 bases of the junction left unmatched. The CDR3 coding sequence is TGTGCCAGCACCCCCTCTGTCGGACGACTAGCGGGGGAAACCTCTTACGAGCAGTACGTC. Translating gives CASTPSVGRLAGETSYEQYV.

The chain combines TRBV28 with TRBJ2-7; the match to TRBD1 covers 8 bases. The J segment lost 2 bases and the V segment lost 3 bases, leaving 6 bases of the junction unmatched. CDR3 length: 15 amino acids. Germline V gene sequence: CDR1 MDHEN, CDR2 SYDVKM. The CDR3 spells CASSFRETGAYEQYF. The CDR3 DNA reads TGTGCCAGCAGTTTCAGGGAGACAGGGGCCTACGAGCAGTACTTC.

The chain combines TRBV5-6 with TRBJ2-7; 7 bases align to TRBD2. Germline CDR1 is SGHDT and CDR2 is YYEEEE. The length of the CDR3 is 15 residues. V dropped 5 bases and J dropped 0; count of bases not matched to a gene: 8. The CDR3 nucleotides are TGTGCCAGCAGACGACTAGCAGAAAGCTCCTACGAGCAGTACGTC. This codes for CASRRLAESSYEQYV.

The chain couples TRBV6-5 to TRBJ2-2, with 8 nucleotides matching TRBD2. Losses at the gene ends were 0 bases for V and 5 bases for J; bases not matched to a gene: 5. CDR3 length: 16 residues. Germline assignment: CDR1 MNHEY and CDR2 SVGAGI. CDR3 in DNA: TGTGCCAGCAGTTACTCAACGGGAGGGCCTACCGGGGAGCTGTTTTTT. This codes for CASSYSTGGPTGELFF.

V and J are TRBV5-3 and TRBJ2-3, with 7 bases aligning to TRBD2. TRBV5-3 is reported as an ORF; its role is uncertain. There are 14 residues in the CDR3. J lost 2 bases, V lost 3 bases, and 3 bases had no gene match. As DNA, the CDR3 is TGTGCCAGAAGCTCTGGGGGGGACACAGATACGCAGTATTTT. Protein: CARSSGGDTDTQYF.

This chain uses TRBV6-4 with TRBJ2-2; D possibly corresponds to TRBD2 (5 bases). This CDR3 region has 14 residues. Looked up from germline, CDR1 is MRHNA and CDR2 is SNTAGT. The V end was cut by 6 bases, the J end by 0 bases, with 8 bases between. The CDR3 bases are TGTGCCAGCAGCCAGACTACGAACACCGGGGAGCTGTTTTTT. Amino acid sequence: CASSQTTNTGELFF.

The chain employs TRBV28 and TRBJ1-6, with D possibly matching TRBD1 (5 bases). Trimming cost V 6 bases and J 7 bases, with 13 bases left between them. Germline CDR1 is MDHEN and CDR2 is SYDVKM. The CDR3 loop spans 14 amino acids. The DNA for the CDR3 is TGTGCCAGCAGGCTAGGACAAAAGAATTCACCCCTCCACTTT. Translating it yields CASRLGQKNSPLHF.

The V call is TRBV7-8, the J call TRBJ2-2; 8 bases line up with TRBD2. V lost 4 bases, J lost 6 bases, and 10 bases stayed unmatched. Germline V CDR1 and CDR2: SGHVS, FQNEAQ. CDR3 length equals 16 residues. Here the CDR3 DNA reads TGTGCCAGCAGCTCTCAAAGCGGGAGAAGAGCCGGGGAGCTGTTTTTT. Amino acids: CASSSQSGRRAGELFF. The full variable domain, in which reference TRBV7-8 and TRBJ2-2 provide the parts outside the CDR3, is GAGVSQSPRYKVAKRGQDVALRCDPISGHVSLFWYQQALGQGPEFLTYFQNEAQLDKSGLPSDRFFAERPEGSVSTLKIQRTQQEDSAVYLCASSSQSGRRAGELFFGEGSRLTVL.

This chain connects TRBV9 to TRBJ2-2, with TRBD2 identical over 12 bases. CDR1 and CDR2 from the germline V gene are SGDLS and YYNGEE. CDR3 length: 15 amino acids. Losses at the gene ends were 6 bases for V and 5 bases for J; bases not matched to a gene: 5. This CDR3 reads CASTLGLAGTGELFF. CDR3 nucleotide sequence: TGTGCCAGCACCCTGGGACTAGCGGGTACCGGGGAGCTGTTTTTT.

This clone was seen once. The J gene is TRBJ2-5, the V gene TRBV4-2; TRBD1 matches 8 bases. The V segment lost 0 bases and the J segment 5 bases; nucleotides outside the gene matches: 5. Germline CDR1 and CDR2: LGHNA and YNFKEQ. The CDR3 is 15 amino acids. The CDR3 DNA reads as TGTGCCAGCAGCCAAGAATCGACAGGGGCGGAGACCCAGTACTTC. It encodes CASSQESTGAETQYF.

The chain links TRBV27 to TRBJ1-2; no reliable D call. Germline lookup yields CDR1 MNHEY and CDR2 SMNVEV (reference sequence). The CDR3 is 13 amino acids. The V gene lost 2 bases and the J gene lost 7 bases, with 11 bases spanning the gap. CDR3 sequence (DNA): TGTGCCAGCAGTTTAGCGGGGATCGGTGGCTACACCTTC. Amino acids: CASSLAGIGGYTF.